This TCR beta chain was retrieved from a study of blood T cell repertoires in COVID-19. Overall study context: PBMCs, B-cell-depleted T cells, or T cells were the source of the cDNA or gDNA that made up the material.

Repertoires were generated with immunoSEQ multiplex PCR, while TCRdb's copy carries only in-frame clones and drops some. The sample has some 230,000 clones; approximately 81% are singletons. This clone has just a few counts. J lost 9 bases, V lost 6 bases, and 7 bases had no gene match. The germline CDR1 and CDR2 sequences are SEHNR and FQNEAQ (reference sequence). This CDR3 is built from 14 residues. Material: peripheral blood. The TCR comes from a man aged 50 or older who had recovered from COVID-19. V is TRBV7-9 and J is TRBJ1-6; TRBD1 matches at 8 bases. In DNA, the CDR3 is TGTGCCAGCAGTAACCGACAGGGGAGTTCACCCCTCCACTTT. Translated: CASSNRQGSSPLHF.